Below, 31 T cell receptor beta chains from the same sample are listed, as sequenced in a study of chemoradiotherapy in HPV16-positive cancers. Libraries were prepared by immunoSEQ multiplex PCR; TCRdb keeps only in-frame clonotypes and omits some of them. The sample yields around 62,000 clones, approximately 91% seen once. Specimen: blood, collected from a patient who underwent chemoradiotherapy. These receptors were collected from a human donor with HPV-associated anogenital cancer.

For this clone: Germline is not matched at one junction end, which may reflect a read error. Different DNA sequences within this sample yield the same CDR3. The chain joins TRBV15 to TRBJ1-2, with TRBD1 identical over 8 bases. CDR3 length: 15 residues. Germline V CDR1 and CDR2: LNHNV, YYDKDF (reference sequence). This CDR3 reads CATSPPDRANYGYTF. CDR3 nucleotide sequence: TGTGCCACCAGCCCCCCGGACAGGGCTAACTACGGCTACACCTTC.

This clone showed up just a few times. The rearrangement joins TRBV11-3 to TRBJ2-3; weak D call: TRBD2 (6 bases). CDR3 length equals 15 residues. The germline CDR1 and CDR2 sequences are SGHNT and YENEEA. Trimming took off 3 bases at V and 0 bases at J, with 10 bases between the two ends. In DNA form, the CDR3 reads TGTGCCAGCAGCTTTTCTAGCGTTAGCACAGATACGCAGTATTTT. Protein: CASSFSSVSTDTQYF.

The chain joins TRBV5-1 to TRBJ1-4; 7 nucleotides agree with TRBD1. Germline CDR1 is SGHRS and CDR2 is YFSETQ. Trimming removed 5 bases from V and 7 bases from J; junction bases left unmatched: 8. The CDR3 runs 14 residues. The CDR3 reads CASRRQGVGEKLFF. The CDR3 nucleotides are TGCGCCAGCAGACGACAGGGAGTAGGTGAAAAACTGTTTTTT.

The chain employs TRBV30 and TRBJ1-3; no reliable D call. There are 13 residues in the CDR3. V was pared by 1 base and J by 0 bases, with 4 bases between. From germline, CDR1 is GTSNPN and CDR2 SVGIG (reference sequence). The CDR3 region is CAWSGSSGNTIYF. For the CDR3, the DNA is TGTGCCTGGAGTGGGAGCTCTGGAAACACCATATATTTT.

V usage is TRBV4-1 and J usage is TRBJ2-5; 8 nucleotides match TRBD1. Matching the DNA end better, TRBJ2-7 makes the J call doubtful. Germline CDR1 is MGHRA and CDR2 is YSYEKL. This CDR3 is built from 15 residues. The DNA for the CDR3 is TGCGCCAGCAGCCAAGAGGACAGGGTGAGCTACGAGCAGTACTTC. Its protein is CASSQEDRVSYEQYF.

The V and J genes are TRBV7-3 and TRBJ2-1; the D gene is possibly TRBD2 (5 bases). CDR1 SGHTA and CDR2 FQGTGA come from the germline V gene. V lost 8 bases, J lost 0 bases, and 11 bases lay in between. This CDR3 has 14 amino acids. CDR3 in DNA: TGTGCCAGCCCGGGAAAGAGCTCCTACAATGAGCAGTTCTTC. It is translated as CASPGKSSYNEQFF.

This chain uses TRBV28 with TRBJ1-1; D call uncertain. The CDR3 length is 12 residues. Looked up from germline, CDR1 is MDHEN and CDR2 is SYDVKM. Deletions cut 2 bases from V and 3 bases from J, with 4 bases between. This CDR3 is CASSLPHTEAFF. CDR3 sequence (DNA): TGTGCCAGCAGTTTACCGCACACTGAAGCTTTCTTT.

This clone was counted between two and nine times. The chain carries TRBV7-3 and TRBJ2-3; 9 nucleotides agree with TRBD1. The germline V gene has CDR1 SGHTA and CDR2 FQGTGA. CDR3 length: 16 residues. The junction had 7 bases not matched to a gene; V was cut back by 2 bases and J by 4 bases. The CDR3 DNA is TGTGCCAGCAGCTTATGGGGACAGGGTCTTTCAGATACGCAGTATTTT. As protein: CASSLWGQGLSDTQYF.

The chain links TRBV11-3 to TRBJ1-1, with unresolved D. The CDR3 is made up of 14 amino acids. Germline assignment: CDR1 SGHNT and CDR2 YENEEA. Trimming removed 1 base at V and 1 base at J, with 7 bases between. CDR3 in amino acids: CASSLGSTNTEAFF. CDR3 sequence (DNA): TGTGCCAGCAGCTTAGGAAGCACGAACACTGAAGCTTTCTTT.

This clone has only a few counts. The gene calls are TRBV6-5 and TRBJ1-2; a possible D gene is TRBD1 (5 bases). The CDR3 runs to 13 residues. Between the trimmed V and J ends, which lost 6 bases and 4 bases, there was a span of 12 bases. In germline, CDR1 is MNHEY, CDR2 SVGAGI. The DNA of the CDR3 is TGTGCCAGCAGGCCCCAGGGTCCCTATGGCTACACCTTC. Translation: CASRPQGPYGYTF.

This sequence joins TRBV6-1 and TRBJ2-2, with D perhaps matching TRBD1 or TRBD2 (5 bases each). This CDR3 is built from 15 residues. Germline CDR1 and CDR2: MNHNS and SASEGT. V was shortened by 7 bases and J by 7 bases, with 19 bases between the two germline ends. The CDR3 region is CASTRPGSRGGELFF. The CDR3 coding sequence is TGTGCCAGCACCCGTCCGGGGTCAAGGGGCGGGGAGCTGTTTTTT.

The V and J genes are TRBV6-1 and TRBJ2-1, with D perhaps being TRBD1 or TRBD2 (5 bases each). The CDR3 spans 18 residues. Germline CDR1 is MNHNS and CDR2 is SASEGT. Between the trimmed V and J ends, which lost 4 bases and 0 bases, there was a span of 19 bases. This CDR3 is CASSAGTGAQSSYNEQFF. The CDR3 DNA follows: TGTGCCAGCAGTGCCGGGACCGGAGCGCAAAGCTCCTACAATGAGCAGTTCTTC.

V is TRBV6-5 and J is TRBJ2-1; TRBD2 aligns across 8 bases. V lost 0 bases, J lost 6 bases, and 4 bases stayed unmatched. The CDR3 contains 15 residues. Germline values: CDR1 MNHEY, CDR2 SVGAGI. CDR3 region: CASSYSPTSGNEQFF. CDR3 coding DNA: TGTGCCAGCAGTTACTCTCCCACTAGCGGCAATGAGCAGTTCTTC.

This sequence joins TRBV6-1 and TRBJ1-3; D gene unclear. Germline assignment: CDR1 MNHNS and CDR2 SASEGT. Trimming cost V 8 bases and J 0 bases, with 14 bases left between them. This CDR3 region has 15 residues. In DNA, the CDR3 is TGTGCCAGCGCTAGGGCCGGAATCTCTGGAAACACCATATATTTT. Its protein is CASARAGISGNTIYF.

V is TRBV9 and J is TRBJ1-1; D ambiguous. V gave up 0 bases and J gave up 0 bases, with 12 bases separating them. Germline CDR1 and CDR2: SGDLS and YYNGEE. The CDR3 is 16 residues long. The CDR3 spells CASSVVNQLMNTEAFF. The CDR3 DNA is TGTGCCAGCAGCGTAGTAAATCAGCTAATGAACACTGAAGCTTTCTTT.

The chain combines TRBV6-6 with TRBJ2-4, with TRBD1 matching over 7 bases. With 6 bases clipped from V and 9 bases from J, the junction kept 5 bases outside the gene matches. The CDR3 has 12 residues. Germline CDR1 is MNHNY and CDR2 is SVGAGI (reference sequence). CDR3 in amino acids: CASSRGLGIQYF. CDR3 in DNA: TGTGCCAGCAGCAGGGGGTTAGGCATTCAGTACTTC.

The V and J genes are TRBV5-1 and TRBJ1-1, with D unclear. The V and J ends lost 4 bases and 1 base respectively, with 8 bases between them. CDR1 is SGHRS, CDR2 YFSETQ, per germline. The CDR3 is 13 residues long. CDR3 DNA sequence: TGCGCCAGCAGCGTAGGAGGGAACACTGAAGCTTTCTTT. It is translated as CASSVGGNTEAFF.

The rearrangement links TRBV27 to TRBJ1-5; D unresolved. The germline V and J ends were trimmed by 3 bases and 0 bases, with 6 bases remaining between them. CDR1 MNHEY and CDR2 SMNVEV come from the germline V gene (reference sequence). The CDR3 is 14 amino acids. CDR3: CASSFGYSNQPQHF. The DNA of the CDR3 is TGTGCCAGCAGTTTCGGATATAGCAATCAGCCCCAGCATTTT.

The chain has TRBV29-1 and TRBJ1-2; D gene uncertain. There are 14 residues in the CDR3. V gave up 6 bases and J gave up 4 bases, with 18 bases separating them. CDR1 SQVTM and CDR2 ANQGSEA come from the germline V gene. In DNA, the CDR3 is TGCAGCGTCATAAGTCAACCCCCCCCCTATGGCTACACCTTC. It yields the protein CSVISQPPPYGYTF.

J is TRBJ2-3 and V is TRBV18; 12 bases fit TRBD1. This CDR3 comprises 16 residues. With V trimmed by 6 bases and J by 1 base, 5 bases remained unmatched. Germline CDR1 reads KGHSH; CDR2 reads LQKENI. CDR3 bases: TGTGCCAGCTCCCCCGGGACAGGGGGCGGCACAGATACGCAGTATTTT. Its translation: CASSPGTGGGTDTQYF.

This chain joins TRBV5-1 and TRBJ1-1; no firm D call. The germline V and J ends were trimmed by 5 bases and 1 base, with 12 bases remaining between them. The CDR3 is made up of 14 amino acids. CDR1 is SGHRS and CDR2 is YFSETQ in the germline V gene. The CDR3 DNA reads as TGCGCCAGCAGAACCTCGAATGGGAACACTGAAGCTTTCTTT. The encoded protein is CASRTSNGNTEAFF.

This clone was detected only once. V and J are TRBV2 and TRBJ2-3; D may correspond to TRBD1 or TRBD2 (5 bases each). The germline V gene encodes CDR1 SNHLY and CDR2 FYNNEI. Between the trimmed V and J ends, which lost 5 bases and 4 bases, there was a span of 16 bases. This CDR3 is 15 amino acids long. The CDR3 DNA reads as TGTGCCAGCAGTCTCCCGGGGCCCACGGCAGATACGCAGTATTTT. It translates to CASSLPGPTADTQYF.

This clone was detected only once. The V call is TRBV5-1, the J call TRBJ2-5, with D possibly matching TRBD1 (5 bases). The V end was cut by 2 bases, the J end by 5 bases, with 16 bases between. Germline V gene lookup returns CDR1 SGHRS and CDR2 YFSETQ. This CDR3 is 15 amino acids long. CDR3 DNA sequence: TGCGCCAGCAGCTTAGAAGGGGAAAGTTACGAGACCCAGTACTTC. It translates to CASSLEGESYETQYF. The variable domain in full, completed from reference TRBV5-1 and TRBJ2-5, reads KAGVTQTPRYLIKTRGQQVTLSCSPISGHRSVSWYQQTPGQGLQFLFEYFSETQRNKGNFPGRFSGRQFSNSRSEMNVSTLELGDSALYLCASSLEGESYETQYFGPGTRLLVL.

The chain is built from TRBV15 and TRBJ2-1; D remains ambiguous. The V gene lost 5 bases and the J gene lost 8 bases, with 10 bases spanning the gap. The length of the CDR3 is 12 residues. Germline V lookup: CDR1 LNHNV, CDR2 YYDKDF (reference sequence). The CDR3 is CATSFGVHEQFF. In nucleotides, the CDR3 is TGTGCCACCAGCTTTGGAGTCCATGAGCAGTTCTTC. The variable domain in full, with the rest retrieved from reference TRBV15 and TRBJ2-1, is DAMVIQNPRYQVTQFGKPVTLSCSQTLNHNVMYWYQQKSSQAPKLLFHYYDKDFNNEADTPDNFQSRRPNTSFCFLDIRSPGLGDTAMYLCATSFGVHEQFFGPGTRLTVL.

For the CDR3, the DNA is TGTGCCAGCAGTGAACGGCAGATCACCGGGGAGCTGTTTTTT. As protein: CASSERQITGELFF. V usage is TRBV6-1 and J usage is TRBJ2-2; D unresolved. Germline V gene sequence: CDR1 MNHNS, CDR2 SASEGT. There are 14 residues in the CDR3. V lost 2 bases and J 4 bases, leaving 8 bases between the germline ends.

The chain couples TRBV15 to TRBJ2-1; D is perhaps TRBD2 (6 bases). The CDR3 is 15 amino acids. The germline V gene has CDR1 LNHNV and CDR2 YYDKDF (reference sequence). V shed 1 base and J shed 1 base, with 8 bases lying between them. DNA of the CDR3: TGTGCCACCAGCAGAGTAGCGGAGTCCTACAATGAGCAGTTCTTC. The encoded protein is CATSRVAESYNEQFF.

The CDR3 sequence: CASSLGQTNSPLHF. The CDR3 bases are TGTGCCAGCAGCTTAGGACAGACCAATTCACCCCTCCACTTT. This chain joins TRBV11-2 and TRBJ1-6, with D tentatively TRBD1 (5 bases). Per germline, CDR1 SGHAT and CDR2 FQNNGV. With 1 base removed from V and 7 bases from J, the gap between germline ends came to 8 bases. The CDR3 spans 14 residues.

The chain uses TRBV5-1 and TRBJ1-1; D might be TRBD1 (5 bases). V lost 0 bases, J lost 8 bases, and 5 bases lay in between. Germline-derived CDR1 and CDR2 are SGHRS and YFSETQ. The CDR3 runs to 11 residues. The CDR3 sequence is CASSLDREAFF. Here the CDR3 DNA reads TGCGCCAGCAGCTTGGACAGGGAAGCTTTCTTT. Filled out from reference TRBV5-1 and TRBJ1-1, the complete variable domain reads KAGVTQTPRYLIKTRGQQVTLSCSPISGHRSVSWYQQTPGQGLQFLFEYFSETQRNKGNFPGRFSGRQFSNSRSEMNVSTLELGDSALYLCASSLDREAFFGQGTRLTVV.

J is TRBJ2-1 and V is TRBV7-2, with 7 bases fitting TRBD2. This CDR3 has 16 amino acids. Germline CDR1 reads SGHTA; CDR2 reads FQGNSA. Unmatched junction bases numbered 17, after V lost 10 bases and J lost 5 bases. CDR3 residues: CATVPSGRGTNNEQFF. CDR3 nucleotide sequence: TGTGCCACCGTACCTAGTGGGCGGGGGACTAACAATGAGCAGTTCTTC.

The chain links TRBV6-4 to TRBJ1-1; possible D gene TRBD1, 6 bases. The CDR3 runs 15 residues. Per the germline V gene, CDR1 is MRHNA and CDR2 is SNTAGT. V shed 3 bases and J shed 1 base, with 12 bases lying between them. The CDR3 spells CASSETTGWNTEAFF. For the CDR3, the DNA is TGTGCCAGCAGTGAGACGACAGGATGGAACACTGAAGCTTTCTTT.

The chain recombines TRBV5-6 with TRBJ2-1; D possibly corresponds to TRBD1 (6 bases). This CDR3 region has 12 residues. With 5 bases removed from V and 10 bases from J, the gap between germline ends came to 13 bases. Germline V gene lookup returns CDR1 SGHDT and CDR2 YYEEEE. The CDR3, as DNA: TGTGCCAGCAGTTCCTGGGGGCGAGAGCAGTTCTTC. It yields the protein CASSSWGREQFF.